These 18 T cell receptor beta chains came from one sample sequenced in a study of early T cells in non-severe SARS-CoV-2 infection. From the 5' RACE reads, TCRdb called clonotypes with MiXCR, one entry per CDR3 protein. Here the sample spans some 38,000 distinct CDR3 sequences, roughly 4.5% being singletons. Source material: whole blood. The receptors stem from an adult who was a healthcare worker with PCR-confirmed SARS-CoV-2 infection or an uninfected control (not recorded which).

This clonotype was observed a few times. The chain recombines TRBV9 with TRBJ1-1; no definite D call. Between the trimmed V and J ends, which lost 5 bases and 4 bases, there was a span of 6 bases. Germline assignment: CDR1 SGDLS and CDR2 YYNGEE. The CDR3 spans 11 residues. CDR3 sequence: CASSAGTEAFF. The CDR3 nucleotides read TGTGCCAGCAGTGCAGGCACTGAAGCTTTCTTT.

In its sample, this clonotype was seen a few times. This sequence joins TRBV7-9 and TRBJ1-4; weak D call: TRBD1 (6 bases). Trimming removed 5 bases from V and 4 bases from J, with 11 bases in between. The CDR3 runs to 14 residues. CDR1 and CDR2 (germline): SEHNR, FQNEAQ (reference sequence). The CDR3 bases are TGTGCCAGCAGCGTAGGACAGAGTAATGAAAAACTGTTTTTT. It codes for CASSVGQSNEKLFF.

This clonotype was counted at least ten times. The chain couples TRBV20-1 to TRBJ2-3; TRBD2 agrees at 12 bases. V trimming: 2 bases; J trimming: 6 bases; junction bases outside the gene matches: 3. The CDR3 has 14 residues. From germline, CDR1 is DFQATT and CDR2 SNEGSKA (reference sequence). The CDR3 here is CSARPLAGGDTQYF. The CDR3 DNA is TGCAGTGCTAGACCTCTAGCGGGAGGGGATACGCAGTATTTT.

This clonotype is medium-sized (0.01 to 0.1%) by share. The rearrangement links TRBV9 to TRBJ2-7, with 7 bases aligning to TRBD2. CDR3 length: 14 amino acids. Losses at the gene ends were 0 bases for V and 3 bases for J; bases not matched to a gene: 3. Germline loops: CDR1 SGDLS, CDR2 YYNGEE. The DNA for the CDR3 is TGTGCCAGCAGCGTAGGGGAGGGGCACTACGAGCAGTACTTC. The encoded protein is CASSVGEGHYEQYF. Drawing the rest from reference TRBV9 and TRBJ2-7, the complete variable domain is DSGVTQTPKHLITATGQRVTLRCSPRSGDLSVYWYQQSLDQGLQFLIQYYNGEERAKGNILERFSAQQFPDLHSELNLSSLELGDSALYFCASSVGEGHYEQYFGPGTRLTVT.

This clonotype was counted at least ten times. The CDR3 is CASSGLTLYNEQFF. The CDR3 nucleotides are TGTGCCAGCAGCGGACTGACGCTTTACAATGAGCAGTTCTTC. This rearrangement joins TRBV12-3 or TRBV12-4 to TRBJ2-1; a weak D match, TRBD2 (5 bases). The CDR3 is made up of 14 amino acids. With 6 bases removed from V and 4 bases from J, the gap between germline ends came to 13 bases.

There are many counts of this clonotype. The chain combines TRBV29-1 with TRBJ2-5; D gene uncertain. Germline values: CDR1 SQVTM, CDR2 ANQGSEA. This CDR3 has 13 residues. V shed 6 bases and J shed 2 bases, with 13 bases lying between them. The DNA for the CDR3 is TGCAGCGTCCGAGAGGCATCACAAGAGACCCAGTACTTC. This translates into CSVREASQETQYF. The whole variable domain, filled in from reference TRBV29-1 and TRBJ2-5, reads SAVISQKPSRDICQRGTSLTIQCQVDSQVTMMFWYRQQPGQSLTLIATANQGSEATYESGFVIDKFPISRPNLTFSTLTVSNMSPEDSSIYLCSVREASQETQYFGPGTRLLVL.

This clonotype has a handful of counts. The chain employs TRBV30 and TRBJ1-5; no reliable D call. The CDR3 covers 11 residues. Trimming shortened V by 7 bases and J by 3 bases, and 7 bases separated the two germline ends. CDR1 and CDR2 from the germline V gene are GTSNPN and SVGIG (reference sequence). The CDR3 protein is CASGVNQPQHF. The CDR3 DNA is TGTGCCTCCGGAGTCAATCAGCCCCAGCATTTT.

This clonotype was counted only a few times. This rearrangement joins TRBV27 to TRBJ1-4; D unresolved. Germline V CDR1 and CDR2: MNHEY, SMNVEV (reference sequence). This CDR3 spans 18 amino acids. The V and J ends lost 5 bases and 5 bases respectively, with 24 bases between them. The CDR3 region has the DNA TGTGCCAGCAGTCCGAAAACGTGGTACCGGGCTCTGAATGAAAAACTGTTTTTT. It encodes CASSPKTWYRALNEKLFF.

Many counts were recorded for this clonotype. CDR3 sequence: CASSWGQGSNYGYTF. The CDR3 DNA sequence: TGCGCCAGCAGCTGGGGACAGGGCTCCAACTATGGCTACACCTTC. This sequence joins TRBV5-1 and TRBJ1-2; 9 bases match TRBD1. CDR1 SGHRS and CDR2 YFSETQ come from the germline V gene. This CDR3 has 15 residues. The J segment lost 2 bases and the V segment lost 3 bases, leaving 5 bases of the junction unmatched.

In this sample, this clonotype turned up many times. The rearrangement uses TRBV19 and TRBJ1-5; no clear D gene. The CDR3 length is 13 residues. Germline V gives CDR1 LNHDA, CDR2 SQIVND (reference sequence). V was pared by 3 bases and J by 8 bases, with 11 bases between. The CDR3 sequence is CASSIGPREPQHF. CDR3 DNA: TGTGCCAGTAGTATCGGCCCACGGGAGCCCCAGCATTTT.

This clonotype has ten or more counts. This rearrangement joins TRBV15 to TRBJ1-1; a possible D gene is TRBD1 (6 bases). The ends were cut back, 0 bases at V and 3 bases at J, with 17 bases in the middle. The germline V gene has CDR1 LNHNV and CDR2 YYDKDF (reference sequence). CDR3 size: 17 residues. CDR3 in DNA: TGTGCCACCAGCAGAGATGATGGGGGCATCTGGTACACTGAAGCTTTCTTT. Translating gives CATSRDDGGIWYTEAFF.

The V gene is TRBV7-3, the J gene TRBJ2-3, with D perhaps given as TRBD1 or TRBD2 (5 bases each). Trimming pared 5 bases from V and 5 bases from J, leaving 14 bases between. Germline values: CDR1 SGHTA, CDR2 FQGTGA. This CDR3 has 14 amino acids. The CDR3 reads CASSVTGTGDTQYF. The CDR3 nucleotides read TGTGCCAGCAGCGTTACCGGGACGGGAGATACGCAGTATTTT.

This clonotype was detected ten times or more. V and J are TRBV7-2 and TRBJ2-5; D gene unclear. Trimming left V 1 base short and J 5 bases short, with 5 bases between. The CDR3 has 12 residues. Germline assignment: CDR1 SGHTA and CDR2 FQGNSA. CDR3 residues: CASSLDGETQYF. Here the CDR3 DNA reads TGTGCCAGCAGCTTAGATGGGGAGACCCAGTACTTC.

Many counts were recorded for this clonotype. The chain recombines TRBV2 with TRBJ1-2; unclear D gene. The CDR3 is made up of 10 amino acids. V lost 2 bases and J lost 11, with 6 bases in between. CDR1 and CDR2 (germline): SNHLY, FYNNEI. In DNA, the CDR3 is TGTGCCAGCAGTGAAATGGTGTACACCTTC. Residues: CASSEMVYTF.

Many counts were recorded for this clonotype. DNA for the CDR3: TGCAGCGTTGTTAAGGACAGCTACGAGCAGTACTTC. Protein: CSVVKDSYEQYF. This chain links TRBV29-1 with TRBJ2-7, with TRBD1 as a possible D gene (6 bases). Per the germline V gene, CDR1 is SQVTM and CDR2 is ANQGSEA. With 4 bases removed from V and 3 bases from J, the gap between germline ends came to 10 bases. The CDR3 consists of 12 residues.

This clonotype occurred a few times. The V call is TRBV6-1, the J call TRBJ2-7; possible D gene TRBD2, 7 bases. Germline V gene lookup returns CDR1 MNHNS and CDR2 SASEGT. V was trimmed by 11 bases and J by 2 bases, leaving 19 bases between them. This CDR3 has 14 amino acids. The CDR3 protein is CASAWGGTPYEQYF. CDR3 coding DNA: TGTGCCTCGGCGTGGGGGGGGACACCCTACGAGCAGTACTTC.

V and J are TRBV2 and TRBJ2-2; D might be TRBD2 (5 bases). CDR1 SNHLY and CDR2 FYNNEI come from the germline V gene. The V end lost 6 bases, the J end lost 7 bases, and 12 bases lay between the germline ends. This CDR3 is 13 amino acids long. CDR3 DNA: TGTGCCAGCAGGGAGGTCGTAGGCGGGGAGCTGTTTTTT. It specifies CASREVVGGELFF.

The J gene is TRBJ1-2, the V gene TRBV18, with a tentative D call TRBD1 (5 bases). Trimming stripped 5 bases from V and 0 bases from J, with 10 bases between. This CDR3 comprises 14 residues. Germline V CDR1 and CDR2: KGHSH, LQKENI. CDR3 protein: CASSFGASNYGYTF. CDR3 DNA: TGTGCCAGCTCATTCGGGGCTTCTAACTATGGCTACACCTTC.